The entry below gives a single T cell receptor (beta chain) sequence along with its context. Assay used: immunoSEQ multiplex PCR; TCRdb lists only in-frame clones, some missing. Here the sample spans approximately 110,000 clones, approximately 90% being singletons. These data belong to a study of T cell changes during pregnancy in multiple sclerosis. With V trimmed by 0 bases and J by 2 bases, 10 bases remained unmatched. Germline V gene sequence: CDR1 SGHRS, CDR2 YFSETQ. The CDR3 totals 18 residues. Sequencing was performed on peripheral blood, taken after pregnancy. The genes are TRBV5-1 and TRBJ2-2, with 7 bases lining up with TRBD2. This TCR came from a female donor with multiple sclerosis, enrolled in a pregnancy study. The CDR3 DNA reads TGCGCCAGCAGCTTGGCCGTTCAGGGAGGGACCAACACCGGGGAGCTGTTTTTT. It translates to CASSLAVQGGTNTGELFF.